This TCR beta chain was found in a study of blood T cell repertoires in COVID-19. Overall study context: COVID-19 samples collected from the United States, Italy and Spain covered acute and convalescent phases. The cDNA or gDNA used as material had been derived from T cells, B-cell-depleted T cells, or PBMCs.

The CDR3 is 15 residues long. Trimming at V came to 6 bases and at J to 2 bases, leaving 1 base not matched to a gene. From germline, CDR1 is LNHDA and CDR2 SQIVND (reference sequence). This clone was picked up a small number of times. Per the original data handling: Amplification of reference gene primers provided the estimated nucleated cell counts. Repertoires were generated with immunoSEQ multiplex PCR, while TCRdb's copy carries only in-frame clones and drops some. The V and J calls and the clone size are those of that table, but D and trimming were determined from the DNA. The sample lists 95,000 to 150,000 clones, 70% to 90% occurring once.

What was sequenced was peripheral blood. The rearrangement links TRBV19 to TRBJ2-1; TRBD2 matches at 13 bases. This TCR was sampled from a woman of 80 years or more with acute or convalescent COVID-19. The CDR3 loop reads CASRGTSGTYNEQFF. The CDR3 region has the DNA TGTGCCAGTAGGGGGACTAGCGGGACCTACAATGAGCAGTTCTTC.